One and the same sample provided the 21 T cell receptor beta chains below, sequenced in a study of cytomegalovirus exposure and HLA in healthy donors. PCR amplification relied on 60 Vbeta primers (plus 13 Jbeta primers). Using immunoSEQ multiplex PCR, the repertoire was profiled, and TCRdb retains in-frame clones only, with some absent. Of more than 85,000 clones listed, roughly three quarters are singletons. The sample comprised PBMCs. Receptors originate from a female donor in good health and CMV-seropositive.

This clone has more than one count but fewer than ten. The chain recombines TRBV10-2 with TRBJ2-5; TRBD2 matches at 8 bases. The germline gives CDR1 WSHSY, CDR2 SAAADI. This CDR3 is built from 18 residues. Germline trimming cut 2 bases from V and 0 bases from J; bases unmatched to any gene: 11. CDR3 in DNA: TGCGCCAGCAGTGAGCCCTTGGGGCGGGGGGCCAACCAAGAGACCCAGTACTTC. It translates to CASSEPLGRGANQETQYF.

The gene calls are TRBV4-3 and TRBJ1-4, with TRBD1 as a possible D gene (6 bases). Trimming took off 0 bases at V and 3 bases at J, with 11 bases between the two ends. The CDR3 is made up of 16 amino acids. CDR1 and CDR2 from the germline V gene are LGHNA and YSLEER. Here the CDR3 DNA reads TGCGCCAGCAGCCAAGATACAGGGATGGCTAATGAAAAACTGTTTTTT. Its protein is CASSQDTGMANEKLFF.

In its sample, this clone was seen once. This chain links TRBV7-6 with TRBJ2-7, with TRBD1 identical over 7 bases. Germline V gene data show CDR1 as SGHVS and CDR2 as FNYEAQ. The length of the CDR3 is 14 residues. The V and J ends lost 5 bases and 3 bases, in that order; junction bases with no gene match: 7. The CDR3 region has the DNA TGTGCCAGCAGCCCCCGACAGGGACACTACGAGCAGTACTTC. Translating gives CASSPRQGHYEQYF.

This clone was detected a few times. The V call is TRBV18, the J call TRBJ2-4, with D perhaps matching TRBD2 (5 bases). This CDR3 has 15 residues. Germline CDR1 reads KGHSH; CDR2 reads LQKENI. Trimming shortened V by 6 bases and J by 0 bases, and 12 bases separated the two germline ends. CDR3 coding DNA: TGTGCCAGCTCCCAGGATGGACTAGCCAAAAACATTCAGTACTTC. Protein product: CASSQDGLAKNIQYF.

The rearrangement links TRBV11-2 to TRBJ2-1, with 7 bases matching TRBD1. Germline CDR1 SGHAT, CDR2 FQNNGV. V shed 5 bases, J shed 9 bases, and the junction held 4 bases outside the gene matches. The CDR3 is 12 amino acids. CDR3 residues: CASSTRQGEQFF. The CDR3 coding sequence is TGTGCCAGCAGCACACGACAGGGTGAGCAGTTCTTC.

This clone showed up just once. The chain carries TRBV29-1 and TRBJ1-2; 7 nucleotides match TRBD1. The germline gives CDR1 SQVTM, CDR2 ANQGSEA. The junction had 4 bases not matched to a gene; V was cut back by 3 bases and J by 3 bases. CDR3 length: 13 residues. CDR3 nucleotides: TGCAGCGTTGATGGTACAGGGGACTATGGCTACACCTTC. It codes for CSVDGTGDYGYTF.

The rearrangement uses TRBV29-1 and TRBJ1-1; unclear D gene. The germline V gene has CDR1 SQVTM and CDR2 ANQGSEA. This CDR3 spans 13 amino acids. Trimming took 4 bases from V and 0 from J, leaving 9 bases between them. CDR3 in amino acids: CSVVGSMNTEAFF. CDR3 in DNA: TGCAGCGTTGTGGGCTCCATGAACACTGAAGCTTTCTTT.

The rearrangement links TRBV9 to TRBJ2-2; D remains unclear. This CDR3 has 15 residues. Germline-derived CDR1 and CDR2 are SGDLS and YYNGEE. Trimming took off 4 bases at V and 1 base at J, with 11 bases between the two ends. CDR3 DNA sequence: TGTGCCAGCAGCCCCATCGGCGGGAACACCGGGGAGCTGTTTTTT. This translates into CASSPIGGNTGELFF.

The rearrangement uses TRBV27 and TRBJ2-3, with 8 nucleotides matching TRBD1. Trimming cost V 10 bases and J 7 bases; bases outside gene matches: 10. Germline CDR1 reads MNHEY; CDR2 reads SMNVEV (reference sequence). The CDR3 runs 13 residues. The CDR3 is CATQGARMYTQYF. In DNA, the CDR3 is TGTGCCACCCAGGGGGCGCGCATGTATACGCAGTATTTT.

This chain links TRBV7-2 with TRBJ2-7, with 8 bases aligning to TRBD2. This CDR3 spans 15 amino acids. Trimming cost V 3 bases and J 6 bases; bases outside gene matches: 10. Germline assignment: CDR1 SGHTA and CDR2 FQGNSA. CDR3 nucleotide sequence: TGTGCCAGCAGCTTCAGTACCGGGGGGGCATCCGAGCAGTACTTC. Protein: CASSFSTGGASEQYF.

The V and J genes are TRBV7-2 and TRBJ1-2; 7 positions match TRBD1. This CDR3 has 15 amino acids. The germline V gene has CDR1 SGHTA and CDR2 FQGNSA. Germline trimming cut 1 base from V and 3 bases from J; bases unmatched to any gene: 5. The DNA of the CDR3 is TGTGCCAGCAGCTTAGGTACAGGGGTGGACTATGGCTACACCTTC. Amino acids: CASSLGTGVDYGYTF.

The genes are TRBV7-9 and TRBJ1-1; 11 positions match TRBD1. This CDR3 has 13 residues. Germline lookup yields CDR1 SEHNR and CDR2 FQNEAQ (reference sequence). J gave up 10 bases and V 5 bases, and 6 bases lay outside the gene matches. Written as DNA, the CDR3 is TGTGCCAGCAGCCGCGGACAGGGGGCGGGAGCTTTCTTT. It specifies CASSRGQGAGAFF.

V usage is TRBV14 and J usage is TRBJ1-2; 8 bases line up with TRBD1. The CDR3 length is 16 residues. The germline gives CDR1 SGHDN, CDR2 FVKESK. After removal of 3 bases from V and 5 bases from J, the junction contained 11 bases not matched to a gene. CDR3 nucleotides: TGTGCCAGCAGCCAGGAAGATCCGGACAGGGAGTATGGCTACACCTTC. It translates to CASSQEDPDREYGYTF.

In its sample, this clone was seen once. The V call is TRBV5-4, the J call TRBJ2-3; D might be TRBD2 (7 bases). The germline V gene encodes CDR1 SGHNT and CDR2 YYREEE (reference sequence). This CDR3 region has 16 residues. V shed 4 bases and J shed 0 bases, with 15 bases lying between them. The CDR3 DNA follows: TGTGCCAGCAGCAGGGGGGGGATACCTAGCACAGATACGCAGTATTTT. Translating it yields CASSRGGIPSTDTQYF. Based on the CDR3 plus reference TRBV5-4 and TRBJ2-3, the full variable domain is ETGVTQSPTHLIKTRGQQVTLRCSSQSGHNTVSWYQQALGQGPQFIFQYYREEENGRGNFPPRFSGLQFPNYSSELNVNALELDDSALYLCASSRGGIPSTDTQYFGPGTRLTVL.

This clone showed up just a few times. This chain joins TRBV7-2 and TRBJ1-5, with 7 bases matching TRBD1. The germline V gene encodes CDR1 SGHTA and CDR2 FQGNSA. V lost 5 bases, J lost 4 bases, and 2 bases stayed unmatched. This CDR3 is built from 13 residues. The DNA of the CDR3 is TGTGCCAGCAGCCAGACAGGGAATCAGCCCCAGCATTTT. This codes for CASSQTGNQPQHF.

The gene calls are TRBV4-3 and TRBJ2-7, with TRBD2 matching 8 bases. Germline CDR1 and CDR2: LGHNA and YSLEER. This CDR3 has 16 amino acids. J was trimmed by 4 bases and V by 6 bases; bases with no gene match: 14. CDR3 loop: CASSPHYGGDRYEQYF. The CDR3 nucleotides read TGCGCCAGCAGTCCACACTACGGGGGGGACCGATACGAGCAGTACTTC.

The chain couples TRBV6-1 to TRBJ1-4, with D possibly matching TRBD1 (5 bases). V gave up 2 bases and J gave up 2 bases, with 9 bases separating them. Germline lookup yields CDR1 MNHNS and CDR2 SASEGT. The CDR3 has 15 residues. The CDR3 DNA reads TGTGCCAGCAGTGAAAGGGGCCGGACTAATGAAAAACTGTTTTTT. This encodes CASSERGRTNEKLFF.

This clone was picked up a small number of times. V is TRBV7-7 and J is TRBJ2-2, with TRBD2 matching 13 bases. CDR3 length: 16 amino acids. V dropped 5 bases and J dropped 8; count of bases not matched to a gene: 8. Germline lookup yields CDR1 SSHAT and CDR2 FNYEAQ (reference sequence). The CDR3 here is CASSQRTSGSPGELFF. DNA of the CDR3: TGTGCCAGCAGCCAGCGGACTAGCGGGAGCCCGGGGGAGCTGTTTTTT.

The V and J genes are TRBV12-1 and TRBJ2-5; the tabulated D call, TRBD2, remains unverified against the DNA. The tail of the sequence fits TRBJ2-7 better, so the J call may be wrong. TRBV12-1 constitutes a pseudogene. This CDR3 comprises 17 residues. For the CDR3, the DNA is TGTGCCAGCAAACCGCGGACGGGATCGGACGGCCTCTACGAGCAGTACTTC. It yields the protein CASKPRTGSDGLYEQYF.

The gene calls are TRBV5-1 and TRBJ2-7, with 9 bases lining up with TRBD2. CDR3 length: 17 residues. Germline V CDR1 and CDR2: SGHRS, YFSETQ. After removal of 4 bases from V and 0 bases from J, the junction contained 11 bases not matched to a gene. In nucleotides, the CDR3 is TGCGCCAGCAGCGCCTCTACTAGCGGGCCTAACTCCTACGAGCAGTACTTC. Translated, it gives CASSASTSGPNSYEQYF.

The chain recombines TRBV5-1 with TRBJ2-2, with 7 bases lining up with TRBD1. V gave up 1 base and J gave up 1 base; unmatched junction bases: 10. Germline lookup yields CDR1 SGHRS and CDR2 YFSETQ. The CDR3 contains 18 residues. CDR3 sequence (DNA): TGCGCCAGCAGCTTGTATGGCCCAGGGGGATTGAACACCGGGGAGCTGTTTTTT. It is translated as CASSLYGPGGLNTGELFF.